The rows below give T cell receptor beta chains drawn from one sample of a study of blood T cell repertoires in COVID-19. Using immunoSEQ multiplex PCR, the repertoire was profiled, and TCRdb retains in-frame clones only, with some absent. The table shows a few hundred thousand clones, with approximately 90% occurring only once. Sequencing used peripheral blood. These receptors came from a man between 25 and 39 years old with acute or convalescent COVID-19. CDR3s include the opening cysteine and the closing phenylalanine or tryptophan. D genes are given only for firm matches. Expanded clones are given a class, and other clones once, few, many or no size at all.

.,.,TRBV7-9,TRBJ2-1,TGTGCCAGCATGCTGGAGGGCAATGAGCAGTTCTTC,CASMLEGNEQFF
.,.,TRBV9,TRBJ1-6,TGTGCCAGCAGCTCCGCGGGCAGCATCAATTCACCCCTCCACTTT,CASSSAGSINSPLHF
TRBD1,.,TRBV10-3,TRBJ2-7,TGTGCCATCGGGGCAGGGGGCGGTAACGAGCAGTACTTC,CAIGAGGGNEQYF
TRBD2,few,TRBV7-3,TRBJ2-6,TGTGCCAGCAGCTCCCAGGGAGGGGCTGGGGCCAACGTCCTGACTTTC,CASSSQGGAGANVLTF
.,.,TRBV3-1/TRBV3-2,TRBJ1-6,TGTGCCAGCAGCCCTGACCGGGATTCTTCCCCCCTCCACTTT,CASSPDRDSSPLHF
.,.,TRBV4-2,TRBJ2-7,TGTGCCAGCAGCCAAGGGGTGGGAGAGTCCCACTACGAGCAGTACTTC,CASSQGVGESHYEQYF
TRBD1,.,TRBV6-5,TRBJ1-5,TGTGCCAGCGCTGACAGGGCCGGGCAGCCCCAGCATTTT,CASADRAGQPQHF
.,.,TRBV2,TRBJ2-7,TGTGCCAGCAGTCCTACGGGTGACGAGCAGTACTTC,CASSPTGDEQYF
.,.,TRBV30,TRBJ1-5,TGTGCCTGGAGTGGGGGGGGTTTACCTCAGCCCCAGCATTTT,CAWSGGGLPQPQHF
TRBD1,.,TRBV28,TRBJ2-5,TGTGCCAGCCAAAGGACAGGGCGTCAAGAGACCCAGTACTTC,CASQRTGRQETQYF
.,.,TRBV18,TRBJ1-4,TGTGCCAGCTCACCATTTCGGAATGAAAAACTGTTTTTT,CASSPFRNEKLFF
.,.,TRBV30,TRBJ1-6,TGTGCCTGGAGATTAACAGGGACGAATTCACCCCTCCACTTT,CAWRLTGTNSPLHF
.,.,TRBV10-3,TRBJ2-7,TGTGCCATCAGCGGACTTTCCGGCGACGAGCAGTACTTC,CAISGLSGDEQYF
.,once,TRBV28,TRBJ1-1,TGTGCCAGCAGTTTATGGGGCGGGAAGACTGAAGCTTTCTTT,CASSLWGGKTEAFF
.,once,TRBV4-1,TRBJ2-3,TGCGCCAGCAGCCAAGAGCGAGATACGCAGTATTTT,CASSQERDTQYF
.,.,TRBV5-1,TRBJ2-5,TGCGCCAGCAGCTTTAGGACTGAAGAGACCCAGTACTTC,CASSFRTEETQYF